This T cell receptor beta chain was recovered during a study of read filtering for tumor transcriptome and immune sequencing (dated by TCRdb to 2018 to 2021). Background for the entire study: The cohort consisted of 17 to 20 male and over eleven female patients, with a mean age of approximately 70 years and an age range of roughly 40 to 85. By revised international staging, about 8 patients were R-ISS I, about 17 were R-ISS II and about seven were R-ISS III. After DNase treatment, whole-transcriptome libraries were prepared with the TruSeq RNA Access Library Prep Kit. Per sample, about 4 to 11 million TCR-region mapped reads were obtained with IR-seq, compared with only 85 to 1273 with RNA-seq. Using the same bone marrow samples, the study compared TCR repertoires obtained by targeted immune repertoire sequencing with those obtained by bulk whole-transcriptome sequencing. A main aim was a read-filtering strategy for immune repertoire data, specifically whether clonotypes supported by a single read should be removed. Broader findings and caveats from the paper: The correlation between IR-seq and RNA-seq shared clonotype proportions was increased by removal of single-read clonotypes. The sorted CD138-negative fraction was a mixed bone marrow immune population, not purified T cells. Clonotypes were captured by IR-seq at much higher depth and more reliably than by RNA-seq, and smaller IR-seq throughput was sufficient for identification of most shared clonotypes. In IR-seq, roughly 79% of clonotypes but around 3.5% of total reads were represented by single-read clonotypes, whereas in RNA-seq, about 70% of clonotypes and 40% to 55% of reads were represented by single-read clonotypes.

The table lists this clonotype with many counts. Its antigen remains unidentified. No base-level quality is on record; no much larger clone is a single base apart. The Immunoverse kit was used to build TCR libraries from about 400 ng RNA, with molecular barcoded adaptors covering alpha/delta and beta/gamma chains. The same RNA used for transcriptome sequencing was used for TCR library preparation. Sequencing of TCR libraries was carried out on an Illumina HiSeq 4000 with 2 x 150 cycles. The original pipeline was this. With MiXCR, TCR reads were aligned to human V, D, J and C references and assembled into CDR3 clonotypes, with quality filtering and error correction included. The tcR package in R was used for analysis of clonotype counts and gene usage diversity. Raw mapping reads were checked after the RNA-seq reads had been mapped by STAR aligner version 2.5.3a onto the human GRCh37 genome. To test how sequencing depth affected the clonotypes detected, IR-seq fastq files were randomly downsampled with Seqtk 1.3. The public sequencing data were trimmed at Q25 with fastp and processed into clonotypes with MiXCR by TCRdb, which kept only in-frame beta chains. Each entry merges the rows of one CDR3 protein and shows their most common DNA and genes. TCRdb, not the original authors, processed these V and J calls. For this sample there are about 48,000 distinct CDR3 sequences; roughly 19% appear just once. Jointly, the top ten make up about 16% of the sample.

Each patient had bone marrow sampled at the time of active disease. Isolation of bone marrow mononuclear cells was performed by Ficoll-Hypaque density gradient centrifugation. CD138-negative cells were obtained by negative selection after labeling with CD138 magnetic microbeads on a MACS separator, removing myeloma plasma cells. Flow cytometry on an Attune NxT with CD138 antibodies was used to check the purity of the isolated cells. TRIzol reagent was used to extract total RNA, which was then quantified with a NanoDrop spectrophotometer. Paired RNA-seq and IR-seq were performed on each patient's CD138-negative bone marrow sample. This receptor was identified in a donor aged 40 or over with multiple myeloma. The sequenced sample consisted of a population of CD138-negative cells sorted from bone marrow. The cell subset or site label, as the study defines it: bone marrow mononuclear cells depleted of CD138+ plasma/myeloma cells by negative magnetic selection.

CDR3 reads: CASSSPGLATLGANVLTF. The DNA reads TGTGCCAGCAGCTCGCCCGGACTAGCGACACTAGGGGCCAACGTCCTGACTTTC. The rearranged chain carries TRBV7-9 and TRBJ2-6, with TRBD2 matching 9 junction bases. V ends up 4 bases short and J 4 bases short, with an unmatched junction base count of 11. The CDR3 starts with the cysteine, ends with the phenylalanine, and has 18 residues. The DNA shown is the 54-base CDR3, in frame from base 1. In the germline V gene (reference sequence), CDR1 corresponds to SEHNR and CDR2 to FQNEAQ.